Listed below are T cell receptor beta chains from one sample, sequenced in a study of blood T cell repertoires in COVID-19. TCRdb's table, derived via immunoSEQ multiplex PCR, lists solely in-frame clones and lacks some. The table shows roughly 180,000 clones, with 76% occurring only once. Material: peripheral blood. All receptors come from a woman aged 45-65 years with active or convalescent COVID-19. CDR3s include the opening cysteine and the closing phenylalanine or tryptophan. D genes are given only for firm matches.

d_call: NA
v_call: TRBV25-1
cdr3_aa: CASSEHRGAGETQYF

d_call: TRBD1
v_call: TRBV3-1/TRBV3-2
cdr3_aa: CASSQKTGAERYGYTF

d_call: TRBD1
v_call: TRBV28
cdr3_aa: CASSPQGQGGQPQHF

d_call: NA
v_call: TRBV30
cdr3_aa: CAWSVSGLFHQPQHF

d_call: NA
v_call: TRBV6-1
cdr3_aa: CASSERGGANTEAFF

d_call: NA
v_call: TRBV28
cdr3_aa: CASTPAGVSTDTQYF

d_call: NA
v_call: TRBV29-1
cdr3_aa: CSVALEADLDGYTF

d_call: NA
v_call: TRBV18
cdr3_aa: CASSPRSTGSTEAFF

d_call: TRBD2
v_call: TRBV2
cdr3_aa: CASSGTSGTETQYF

d_call: NA
v_call: TRBV6-5
cdr3_aa: CASSPAGTNTGELFF

d_call: NA
v_call: TRBV29-1
cdr3_aa: CSPIRTDHEAFF

d_call: TRBD1
v_call: TRBV9
cdr3_aa: CASSPNSDRGATF

d_call: TRBD2
v_call: TRBV20-1
cdr3_aa: CSASRLAGGGADTQYF

d_call: NA
v_call: TRBV27
cdr3_aa: CASSLTGNGYNEQFF

d_call: TRBD1
v_call: TRBV7-2
cdr3_aa: CASRQGRNTEAFF

d_call: TRBD1
v_call: TRBV7-9
cdr3_aa: CASSGDRDNSPLHF

d_call: TRBD2
v_call: TRBV3-1/TRBV3-2
cdr3_aa: CASSQGLAGGFPYEQYF

d_call: NA
v_call: TRBV21-1
cdr3_aa: CASSKRTGTYEQYF

d_call: NA
v_call: TRBV12-3/TRBV12-4
cdr3_aa: CASSDGGIYGYTF

d_call: NA
v_call: TRBV11-2
cdr3_aa: CASSLAPSSSGNTIYF

d_call: NA
v_call: TRBV18
cdr3_aa: CAGQGTRPPYEQYF

d_call: NA
v_call: TRBV28
cdr3_aa: CASSFDQRVGEQYF

d_call: TRBD1
v_call: TRBV6-2/TRBV6-3
cdr3_aa: CASSYGTGHGYTF

d_call: NA
v_call: TRBV28
cdr3_aa: CASSLSRAGGTEAFF

d_call: TRBD2
v_call: TRBV6-2/TRBV6-3
cdr3_aa: CASSSPALAGGGDEQFF

d_call: TRBD1
v_call: TRBV5-6
cdr3_aa: CASSTGQGKWETQYF

d_call: NA
v_call: TRBV2
cdr3_aa: CASFRGVSTYEQYF

d_call: NA
v_call: TRBV29-1
cdr3_aa: CSVLTAEAFF

d_call: TRBD2
v_call: TRBV7-9
cdr3_aa: CASSVTSGGEEQYF

d_call: TRBD1
v_call: TRBV3-1/TRBV3-2
cdr3_aa: CASSQVGTGKTGELFF

d_call: NA
v_call: TRBV28
cdr3_aa: CASSTGEGPWQPQHF